The 6 T cell receptor beta chains below all came from one sample that was sequenced in a study of early T cells in non-severe SARS-CoV-2 infection (TCRdb year 2021). Receptor libraries were prepared by 5' RACE. Sequenced on a NextSeq 500. TCRdb reprocessing: public reads trimmed at Q25 with fastp, clones called with MiXCR, in-frame beta chains kept. Entries are consolidated by CDR3 protein sequence, retaining the most common genes and DNA. This sample comprises roughly 110,000 distinct CDR3 sequences, over 8.5% of them detected only once. In total, the top ten clones hold under 9% of the sample. The material sequenced was whole blood. The receptors were gathered from an adult who was a healthcare worker with PCR-confirmed SARS-CoV-2 infection or an uninfected control (not recorded which).

The sample holds a few counts of this clonotype. The rearrangement joins TRBV5-1 to TRBJ2-7, with D unclear. V lost 6 bases and J 8 bases, leaving 12 bases between the germline ends. The CDR3 contains 11 residues. Germline CDR1 reads SGHRS; CDR2 reads YFSETQ. The CDR3 spells CASIADTKQYF. CDR3 DNA sequence: TGCGCCAGCATCGCTGATACGAAGCAGTACTTC.

This clonotype was observed at least ten times. This chain links TRBV5-5 with TRBJ1-2; no reliable D call. Germline-derived CDR1 and CDR2 are SGHKS and YYEKEE (reference sequence). Trimming removed 0 bases from V and 1 base from J, with 7 bases in between. CDR3 length: 14 residues. CDR3 loop: CASSLGPSNYGYTF. The CDR3 DNA sequence: TGTGCCAGCAGCTTGGGACCGAGTAACTATGGCTACACCTTC. The variable domain in full, completed from reference TRBV5-5 and TRBJ1-2, reads DAGVTQSPTHLIKTRGQQVTLRCSPISGHKSVSWYQQVLGQGPQFIFQYYEKEERGRGNFPDRFSARQFPNYSSELNVNALLLGDSALYLCASSLGPSNYGYTFGSGTRLTVV.

The V and J genes are TRBV6-5 and TRBJ1-1; perhaps TRBD1 as D (5 bases). Germline lookup yields CDR1 MNHEY and CDR2 SVGAGI. V lost 2 bases, J lost 8 bases, and 6 bases lay in between. The CDR3 is made up of 11 amino acids. The CDR3 is CASSYGGEAFF. The CDR3 DNA is TGTGCCAGCAGTTACGGGGGAGAAGCTTTCTTT.

This clonotype was seen a few times. V gene TRBV5-1 combines with J gene TRBJ2-3; a possible D gene is TRBD2 (5 bases). CDR3 length: 15 amino acids. CDR1 SGHRS and CDR2 YFSETQ come from the germline V gene. The V end was cut by 2 bases, the J end by 3 bases, with 13 bases between. The CDR3 sequence: CASSFNGGRTDTQYF. The CDR3 DNA reads as TGCGCCAGCAGCTTCAACGGAGGCAGGACAGATACGCAGTATTTT.

This clonotype appeared many times. V gene TRBV20-1 combines with J gene TRBJ1-5; D not certain. Germline CDR1 reads DFQATT; CDR2 reads SNEGSKA (reference sequence). The CDR3 extends over 14 amino acids. V was cut by 5 bases and J by 1 base, with 12 bases left in between. CDR3 region: CSARGLGSNQPQHF. CDR3 in DNA: TGCAGTGCTCGTGGGTTGGGAAGCAATCAGCCCCAGCATTTT.

This clonotype was counted many times. V gene TRBV20-1 combines with J gene TRBJ2-3; D is uncertain. The germline V gene has CDR1 DFQATT and CDR2 SNEGSKA (reference sequence). This CDR3 has 11 residues. Trimming took off 6 bases at V and 4 bases at J, with 8 bases between the two ends. As DNA, the CDR3 is TGCAGTGCAGAGCATGCAGATACGCAGTATTTT. This sequence encodes CSAEHADTQYF.